This T cell receptor beta chain is from a study of breast tumors, draining lymph nodes, adjacent tissues (dated by TCRdb to the mid-2010s). A note on the overall study: In breast cancer patients, the study compared the TCR beta repertoires of tumor, adjacent nontumor tissue and axillary lymph nodes. The study was designed to assess the relationships and possible T-cell exchange between tumor, surrounding tissue and draining lymph node repertoires in human breast cancer. Broader findings and caveats from the paper: The similarity between tumor and nontumor tissue repertoires was significantly greater in luminal-like breast cancer than in basal-like breast cancer. The data were considered consistent with most tumor T cells being derived from the lymph node and subsequently expanding within tumor tissue. Rather than being directly demonstrated, the conclusion that tumor T cells originate in lymph nodes was presented as consistent with a hypothesis. Tumors showed preferential V and J gene usage, and their T-cell repertoire diversity fell below that of lymph nodes yet above that of nontumor tissue.

Lymph node samples were obtained from the axillary draining lymph nodes of breast cancer patients. Trimming leaves V shorter by 7 bases and J shorter by 5 bases, with the junction holding 10 bases beyond the gene matches. Taken from the germline V gene, the CDR1 and CDR2 loops are SNHLY and FYNNEI. The CDR3 holds 16 amino acids from the cysteine to the phenylalanine. The kept DNA is CDR3 alone, 48 bases in frame from the first base. In this sample, this clonotype turned up once. The clone's antigen remains unknown. Per-nucleotide qualities are absent, and no much larger clonotype sits a single base away. A lone read is weak support. The sequencing machine was an Illumina HiSeq 2000. Multiplex PCR amplification was used to generate the TCR beta chain libraries. High-throughput sequencing was used to analyze the amplified TCR beta chain products. TCRdb reanalyzed the raw reads on its own, using fastp at Q25 for trimming and MiXCR for clone calling, and kept in-frame beta chains. Rows are unified per CDR3 protein, each entry keeping the most common DNA and genes. This sample gives around 140,000 distinct CDR3 sequences in total; around a third of them show up just once. Less than 2.5% of the sample lies in the top ten.

This clonotype was obtained from a female donor with breast cancer. Some clones in this sample may be carry-over from other donors' samples. Rearrangement joined TRBV2 to TRBJ2-5; 13 central bases correspond to TRBD2. Sequencing was carried out using axillary lymph node tissue. The sequence in DNA is TGTGCCAGCAACCCACTAGCGGGGGGGCGTTTGGAGACCCAGTACTTC. It is translated as CASNPLAGGRLETQYF.